This T cell receptor beta chain was sequenced for a study of blood T cells in healthy people across ages (dated by TCRdb to 2014 to 2015). Broadly, across the study: In model experiments, template switching captured roughly one uniquely barcoded TCR beta cDNA molecule for every two T cells. The study measured age-related changes in TCR beta repertoire diversity using deep sequencing normalized with unique cDNA molecular identifiers. The donors were split into four age groups: young (average 16 years), middle-aged (about 40), aged (over 55) and long-lived (about 82). To avoid experimental bias, donors of different ages were randomly spread across the sequencing lanes. Two additional independent replicas of 1 million unique cDNA reads from the same blood draw were analyzed for two donors (one aged 18 to 29 and one aged 80 or older).

Via the germline V gene, CDR1 is SNHLY and CDR2 FYNNEI. From V the trimming removes 6 bases and from J it removes 1 base, while the gene matches leave 7 bases of the junction unaccounted for. The CDR3 runs 16 amino acids, cysteine and phenylalanine included. The kept DNA is CDR3 alone, 48 bases in frame from the first base. Receptors were amplified or captured by 5' RACE. Sequencer: Illumina HiSeq 2500. A second PCR of roughly 7 to 11 cycles was performed with a sample-barcoded 5' primer and a J-beta primer mix. A template-switch 5' adaptor carrying 12 random nucleotides introduced a unique molecular identifier onto each TCR beta cDNA molecule. At least 2.5 million CDR3-containing paired-end reads were obtained from each sample. First-strand cDNA synthesis was performed from all RNA using the Mint cDNA synthesis kit, with priming by a TRBC-specific oligonucleotide. Following uracil-DNA glycosylase treatment, a first 18-cycle PCR with universal primers M1SS and BC2_uni_R was performed on all cDNA. Processing in the source paper ran as follows. For normalization, 1 million high-quality reads were randomly selected from each sample, with every read carrying a distinct molecular identifier. Reads with shared molecular identifiers were discarded instead of being binned into consensus sequences. MiTCR, run with a Q25 quality threshold and the strictest error-elimination algorithm, handled CDR3 identification, clonotype clustering and error correction. A nonparametric unseen species model with Euler transformation was used to estimate lower-bound total TCR beta diversity. TCRdb handled the public reads itself, with Q25 trimming in fastp and clone calling in MiXCR, and kept productive beta chains. Every CDR3 protein is listed once, alongside the most common genes and DNA of its rows. In this record, the V and J calls reflect TCRdb's handling and not the investigators' own analysis. Present in this sample are around 900,000 distinct CDR3 sequences, roughly 51% of which were seen just once. About a fifth of the sample is in the top ten clones.

Systemically healthy Caucasian individuals from Russia, some 40 in total and aged roughly 6 to 95 years, were included as donors. Each donor gave 8 to 10 milliliters of peripheral blood, drawn into EDTA-treated Vacutainer tubes. Ficoll-Paque density-gradient centrifugation was used to isolate PBMCs, with at least 6.5 million per sample. Total RNA was extracted from PBMCs with Trizol reagent, with at least 6 micrograms obtained per sample. The percentages of naive CD45RAhigh/CD27high T cells were determined by flow cytometry on a PBMC aliquot from every donor. General study outcomes and caveats: Observed TCR beta diversity per million T cells fell roughly linearly with age, and a significant reduction was already apparent by age around 40. Compared with the aged group, more naive CD4+ T cells, fewer expanded clones and increased TCR diversity were shown by the long-lived group, suggesting age selection. Estimates of total diversity from one million sequenced T cells were regarded as lower bounds and underestimates. Bulk unsorted PBMC profiling prevented conclusive comparison of naive and antigen-experienced compartments. The percentage of naive T cells measured by flow cytometry correlated strongly with observed TCR beta diversity. Because donor CMV infection status was unknown, age-related changes in expanded clonotypes were potentially confounded.

In regard to this clonotype: Its antigen is not yet known. No quality values exist for individual bases; no much larger clone is one base distant.

The sequence links TRBV2 to TRBJ2-5, with TRBD1 matching 11 junction bases. The source is an older woman in good health. The sequenced material came from blood. For the CDR3, the sequence is CASRSDRGPFQETQYF. The DNA sequence is as follows: TGTGCCAGCAGATCGGACAGGGGGCCCTTCCAAGAGACCCAGTACTTC.